This TCR beta chain derives from a study of human T cells and chemical hapten exposure. Time point: patch test 1, 2 weeks after DPC sensitization. Treatment specified: therapeutic diphenylcyclopropenone sensitization with weekly scalp DPC. Using its own MiXCR run on the RACE reads, TCRdb lists one record per CDR3 protein. In the table there are 95,000 or so distinct CDR3 sequences, 10% of which are singletons. CDR1 and CDR2 (germline): SEHNR, FQNEAQ (reference sequence). Trimming left V 5 bases short and J 4 bases short, with 13 bases between. The CDR3 spans 14 residues. This clonotype showed up just a few times.

The sample consisted of whole blood, taken in connection with sensitization to the hapten diphenylcyclopropenone (DPC). The receptor was derived from a man in his forties with alopecia areata. Some clones in this sample may be carry-over from other donors' samples. The chain uses TRBV7-9 and TRBJ2-3; unclear D gene. The CDR3 loop is CASSPLGKSDTQYF. In DNA, the CDR3 is TGTGCCAGCAGCCCCCTGGGCAAATCAGATACGCAGTATTTT.